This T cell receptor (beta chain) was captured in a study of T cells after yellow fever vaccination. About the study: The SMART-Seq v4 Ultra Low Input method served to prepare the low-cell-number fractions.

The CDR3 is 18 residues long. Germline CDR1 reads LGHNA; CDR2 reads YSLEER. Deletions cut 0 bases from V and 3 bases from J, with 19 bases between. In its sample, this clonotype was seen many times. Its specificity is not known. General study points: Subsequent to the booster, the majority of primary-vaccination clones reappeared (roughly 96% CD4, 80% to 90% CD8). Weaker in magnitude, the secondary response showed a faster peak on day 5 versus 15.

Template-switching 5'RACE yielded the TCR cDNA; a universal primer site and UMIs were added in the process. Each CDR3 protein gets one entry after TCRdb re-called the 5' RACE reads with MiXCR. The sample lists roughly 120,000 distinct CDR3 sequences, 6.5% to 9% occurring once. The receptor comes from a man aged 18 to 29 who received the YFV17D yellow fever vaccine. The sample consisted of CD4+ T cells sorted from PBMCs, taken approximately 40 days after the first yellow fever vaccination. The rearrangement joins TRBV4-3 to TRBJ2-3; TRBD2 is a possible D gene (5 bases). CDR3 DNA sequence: TGCGCCAGCAGCCAAGATTTGGGGTCTGGAGGAGGAACAGATACGCAGTATTTT. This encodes CASSQDLGSGGGTDTQYF.